The entry below gives a single T cell receptor beta chain sequence along with its context. Trimming shortened V by 6 bases and J by 1 base, and 18 bases separated the two germline ends. Per germline, CDR1 MDHEN and CDR2 SYDVKM. This CDR3 has 16 residues. The sample comes from a study of glioma-infiltrating T cells after dendritic cell vaccination. Time point denoted: after dendritic cell vaccination, including at tumor progression/relapse. The assay was immunoSEQ multiplex PCR, and TCRdb's table has in-frame clones only and misses some. The repertoire holds approximately 85,000 clones, with around 84% as singletons.

This TCR came from a human donor with glioblastoma. The sample here was blood, taken after dendritic cell vaccination. This chain joins TRBV28 and TRBJ1-2; D is perhaps TRBD1 (6 bases). Here the CDR3 DNA reads TGTGCCAGCAGCGAGAACAGGGTTCTCTATAACTATGGCTACACCTTC. Translation: CASSENRVLYNYGYTF.